The 15 T cell receptor beta chains given below trace back to one sample, sequenced in a study of long-term antiretroviral therapy in people with HIV. This was the immunoSEQ v3.0 assay at survey level. The method was immunoSEQ multiplex PCR; TCRdb's version includes in-frame clones alone and lacks a portion of them. The data contain around 15,000 clones, roughly 88% of them singletons. Here the sequenced sample was unsorted PBMCs, taken 0.7 years before starting antiretroviral therapy. Receptors were obtained from a man in his fifties or sixties with HIV.

The chain has TRBV9 and TRBJ2-2; maybe TRBD2 (6 bases). Germline lookup yields CDR1 SGDLS and CDR2 YYNGEE. The CDR3 loop spans 18 amino acids. V was clipped by 4 bases and J by 1 base, with 20 bases between them. This CDR3 reads CASSKGRQGRLNTGELFF. As DNA, the CDR3 is TGTGCCAGCAGCAAGGGGAGGCAGGGAAGGTTGAACACCGGGGAGCTGTTTTTT.

DNA of the CDR3: TGTGCCATCGGGCGGACGGGAGAAGCTTTCTTT. It encodes CAIGRTGEAFF. The chain has TRBV10-3 and TRBJ1-1; unclear D gene. V lost 8 bases and J lost 8, with 12 bases in between. Germline V gives CDR1 ENHRY, CDR2 SYGVKD. The CDR3 totals 11 residues.

CDR3 nucleotides: TGTGCCTGGAGAGGGACAGGGACCCAGACCCAGTACTTC. It is translated as CAWRGTGTQTQYF. This chain links TRBV30 with TRBJ2-5, with 9 bases identical to TRBD1. Per the germline V gene, CDR1 is GTSNPN and CDR2 is SVGIG (reference sequence). This CDR3 contains 13 residues. With V trimmed by 3 bases and J by 6 bases, 5 bases remained unmatched.

The rearrangement uses TRBV6-1 and TRBJ1-1, with D possibly TRBD1 on 6 matching bases. Trimming pared 6 bases from V and 1 base from J, leaving 9 bases between. Germline lookup yields CDR1 MNHNS and CDR2 SASEGT. This CDR3 has 13 amino acids. CDR3 sequence: CASRQGQNTEAFF. CDR3 coding DNA: TGTGCCAGCAGGCAGGGACAGAACACTGAAGCTTTCTTT.

The V call is TRBV19, the J call TRBJ1-5, with 8 bases lining up with TRBD1. V dropped 6 bases and J dropped 4; count of bases not matched to a gene: 5. Germline V gene lookup returns CDR1 LNHDA and CDR2 SQIVND (reference sequence). The CDR3 length is 14 residues. CDR3 sequence reads: CASRDRVGNQPQHF. The CDR3 bases are TGTGCCAGTAGGGACAGGGTTGGGAATCAGCCCCAGCATTTT.

The chain carries TRBV29-1 and TRBJ2-7, with 7 positions matching TRBD2. Unmatched junction bases numbered 9, after V lost 4 bases and J lost 3 bases. The CDR3 has 14 residues. CDR1 and CDR2 (germline): SQVTM, ANQGSEA. The CDR3, as DNA: TGCAGCGTTGTCGGGCTGAGCGGGGTCTACGAGCAGTACTTC. Its translation: CSVVGLSGVYEQYF.

The chain joins TRBV5-4 to TRBJ1-1; possibly TRBD1 for D (5 bases). Trimming took 0 bases from V and 6 from J, leaving 9 bases between them. The V gene's germline CDR1 is SGHNT and CDR2 YYREEE (reference sequence). The CDR3 has 13 residues. The CDR3 DNA follows: TGTGCCAGCAGCTTGGGGGGGGAATCTGAAGCTTTCTTT. Residues: CASSLGGESEAFF.

This clone appeared once. V is TRBV30 and J is TRBJ1-5; D is possibly TRBD1 (6 bases). V lost 5 bases and J 0 bases, leaving 14 bases between the germline ends. CDR1 and CDR2 from the germline V gene are GTSNPN and SVGIG (reference sequence). CDR3 length equals 15 residues. DNA of the CDR3: TGTGCCTGGCGTACAGGGCATTATAGCAATCAGCCCCAGCATTTT. Protein sequence: CAWRTGHYSNQPQHF.

The gene calls are TRBV5-1 and TRBJ2-3, with TRBD2 matching over 7 bases. Per germline, CDR1 SGHRS and CDR2 YFSETQ. The CDR3 contains 15 residues. Losses at the gene ends were 2 bases for V and 4 bases for J; bases not matched to a gene: 7. CDR3 nucleotide sequence: TGCGCCAGCAGCTTTACTGTGGCGGGAGCAGATACGCAGTATTTT. This translates into CASSFTVAGADTQYF.

J is TRBJ2-7 and V is TRBV27, with D hard to call. The germline V gene encodes CDR1 MNHEY and CDR2 SMNVEV (reference sequence). The ends were cut back, 4 bases at V and 3 bases at J, with 7 bases in the middle. The CDR3 is 12 amino acids. The CDR3 sequence is CASSSPNYEQYF. The CDR3 nucleotides read TGTGCCAGCAGTTCGCCGAACTACGAGCAGTACTTC.

The chain is built from TRBV5-1 and TRBJ2-1; unclear D gene. V dropped 0 bases and J dropped 6 bases, with 16 bases sitting between them. The CDR3 loop spans 16 amino acids. Germline CDR1 reads SGHRS; CDR2 reads YFSETQ. CDR3 in DNA: TGCGCCAGCAGCTTGGGCGACACCTTATCGGTCAATGAGCAGTTCTTC. It translates to CASSLGDTLSVNEQFF.

The rearrangement links TRBV7-3 to TRBJ2-1, with 9 bases fitting TRBD2. V shed 2 bases, J shed 7 bases, and the junction held 9 bases outside the gene matches. CDR3 length equals 16 residues. The germline V gene has CDR1 SGHTA and CDR2 FQGTGA. CDR3: CASSLRAGGNSNEQFF. The CDR3 bases are TGTGCCAGCAGCTTACGAGCGGGAGGTAACAGTAATGAGCAGTTCTTC.

The chain joins TRBV27 to TRBJ1-6; D is ambiguous. The ends were cut back, 4 bases at V and 0 bases at J, with 13 bases in the middle. This CDR3 has 17 amino acids. The V gene's germline CDR1 is MNHEY and CDR2 SMNVEV (reference sequence). This CDR3 is CASSYRLQSSYNSPLHF. The CDR3 nucleotides are TGTGCCAGCAGTTATCGACTGCAGAGCTCCTATAATTCACCCCTCCACTTT.

The V gene is TRBV9, the J gene TRBJ1-1; D is perhaps TRBD1 (6 bases). V was pared by 4 bases and J by 7 bases, with 14 bases between. Germline assignment: CDR1 SGDLS and CDR2 YYNGEE. The CDR3 length is 13 residues. CDR3 in DNA: TGTGCCAGCAGCTCAAGGGGGACTGATGAAGCTTTCTTT. Translation gives CASSSRGTDEAFF. The whole variable domain, filled in from reference TRBV9 and TRBJ1-1, reads DSGVTQTPKHLITATGQRVTLRCSPRSGDLSVYWYQQSLDQGLQFLIQYYNGEERAKGNILERFSAQQFPDLHSELNLSSLELGDSALYFCASSSRGTDEAFFGQGTRLTVV.

The gene calls are TRBV5-1 and TRBJ2-1; D remains ambiguous. Per the germline V gene, CDR1 is SGHRS and CDR2 is YFSETQ. Trimming stripped 2 bases from V and 4 bases from J, with 4 bases between. CDR3 length: 12 residues. As DNA, the CDR3 is TGCGCCAGCAGCTTCAATTACAATGAGCAGTTCTTC. Protein: CASSFNYNEQFF.